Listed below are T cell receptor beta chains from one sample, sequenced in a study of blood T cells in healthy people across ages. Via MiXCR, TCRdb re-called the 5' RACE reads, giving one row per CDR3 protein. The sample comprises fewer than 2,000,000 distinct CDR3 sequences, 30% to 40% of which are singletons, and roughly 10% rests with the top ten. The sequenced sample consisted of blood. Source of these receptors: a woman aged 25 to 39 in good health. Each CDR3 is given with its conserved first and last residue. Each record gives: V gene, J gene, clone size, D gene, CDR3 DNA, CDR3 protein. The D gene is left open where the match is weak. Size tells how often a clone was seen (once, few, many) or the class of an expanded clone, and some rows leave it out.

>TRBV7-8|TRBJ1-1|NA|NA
TGTGCCAGCAGCTTAAGTATGTCACCCACTGAAGCTTTCTTT
CASSLSMSPTEAFF
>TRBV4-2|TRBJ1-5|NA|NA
TGTGCCAGCAGCCAAGATTGGGGGCTCGGGCAGCCCCAGCATTTT
CASSQDWGLGQPQHF
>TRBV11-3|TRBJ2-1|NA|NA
TGTGCCAGCAGTCACTTCCCGGAGGGGCGAGGTGAGCAGTTCTTC
CASSHFPEGRGEQFF
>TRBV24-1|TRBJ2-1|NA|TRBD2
TGTGCCACCAGTGATTATCTTATTGGGCGGGAGGATCCCTCCAATGAGCAGTTCTTC
CATSDYLIGREDPSNEQFF
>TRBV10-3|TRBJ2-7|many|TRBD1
TGTGCCATCGCGACAGGGAGCTCCGAGCAGTACTTC
CAIATGSSEQYF
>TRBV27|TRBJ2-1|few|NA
TGTGCCAGCAGTCCGCAGGGGACTGGCGGTCACAATGAGCAGTTCTTC
CASSPQGTGGHNEQFF
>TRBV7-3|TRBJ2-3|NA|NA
TGTGCCAGCAGTTTGGGAGGCCCAACCACAGATACGCAGTATTTT
CASSLGGPTTDTQYF
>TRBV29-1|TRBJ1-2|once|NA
TGCGGCGTTGAAGATCCCCGACAGAACTATGGCTACACCTTC
CGVEDPRQNYGYTF
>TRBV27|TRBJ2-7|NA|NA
TGTGCCAGCAGTGTATCCGGGACGGCCCCCTACGAGCAGTACTTC
CASSVSGTAPYEQYF
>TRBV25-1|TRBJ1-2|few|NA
TGTGCCAGCAGTACATCCATCACCGGGACGCACTATGGCTACACCTTC
CASSTSITGTHYGYTF
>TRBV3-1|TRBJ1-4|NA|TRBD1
TGTGCCAGCAGCCAAGATGTCCAGGGGGGGATCGAAAAACTGTTTTTT
CASSQDVQGGIEKLFF
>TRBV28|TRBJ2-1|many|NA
TGTGCCAGCACTCCCGGTTACAATGAGCAGTTCTTC
CASTPGYNEQFF
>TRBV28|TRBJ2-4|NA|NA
TGTGCCAGCAGTCCCCCCGACACGCTAGCCAAAAACATTCAGTACTTC
CASSPPDTLAKNIQYF
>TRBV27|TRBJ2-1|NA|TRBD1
TGTGCCAGCAGCCCGGGACAGGGGGACTCGGGTGAGCAGTTCTTC
CASSPGQGDSGEQFF
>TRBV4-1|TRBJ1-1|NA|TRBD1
TGCGCCAGCAGCCAAGACCTATGGACAGGGAGAGGGGTGAACACTGAAGCTTTCTTT
CASSQDLWTGRGVNTEAFF
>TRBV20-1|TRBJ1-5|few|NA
TGCAGTGCTAGAGACGAGTGGGGTTACCAGCCCCAGCATTTT
CSARDEWGYQPQHF
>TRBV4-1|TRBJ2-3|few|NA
TGCGCCAGCAGCCAAGATGGTAGGGGCCCCACAGATACGCAGTATTTT
CASSQDGRGPTDTQYF
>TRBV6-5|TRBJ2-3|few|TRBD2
TGTGCCAGCAGTCAATCGACTAGCGGGGGCCTTATCTCTTTGCAGTATTTT
CASSQSTSGGLISLQYF
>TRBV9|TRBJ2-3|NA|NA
TGTGCCAGCAGCGCGGGACGGAGTAGCACAGATATGCAGTATTTT
CASSAGRSSTDMQYF
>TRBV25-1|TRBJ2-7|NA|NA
TGTGCCAGCAGTGACTTCCCCACGACCAACTCCTACGAGCAGTACTTC
CASSDFPTTNSYEQYF
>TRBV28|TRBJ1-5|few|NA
TGTGCCAGCAGATGGGAACATAGCAATCAGCCCCAGCATTTT
CASRWEHSNQPQHF
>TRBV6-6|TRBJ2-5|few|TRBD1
TGTGCCAGCAGCCTGGACAGGTCCATGGGGACCCAGTACTTC
CASSLDRSMGTQYF
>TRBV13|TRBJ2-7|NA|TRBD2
TGTGCCAGCAGCCCCGTGGTCGGACTAGCGGGGTTAGCTGGGGAGCAGTACTTC
CASSPVVGLAGLAGEQYF
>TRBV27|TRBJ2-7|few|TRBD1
TGTGCCAGCAAAACTGGGACAGGGTTTATCTACGAGCAGTACTTC
CASKTGTGFIYEQYF
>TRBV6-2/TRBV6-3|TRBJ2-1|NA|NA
TGTGCCAGCCTTCCGGGGCCCGGGGCTGCCAGCTACAATGAGCAGTTCTTC
CASLPGPGAASYNEQFF
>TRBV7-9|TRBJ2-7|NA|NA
TGTGCCAGCACATTTGACACCGACAGTTTCACCTACGAGCAGTACTTC
CASTFDTDSFTYEQYF
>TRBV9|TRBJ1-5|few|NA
TGTGCCAGCAGCGCCGCGGGGGATAGCAATCAGCCCCAGCATTTT
CASSAAGDSNQPQHF
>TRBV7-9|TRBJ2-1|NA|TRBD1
TGTGCCAGCAGCTCTTGGACAGGGGTCAATGAGCAGTTCTTC
CASSSWTGVNEQFF
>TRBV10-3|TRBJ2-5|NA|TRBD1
TGTGCCATCAGTGGCCAGGGGGCCCTTGAGACCCTGTACTTC
CAISGQGALETLYF
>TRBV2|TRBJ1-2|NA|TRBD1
TGTGCCAGCAGACCTACAGGGGGCGGCTATGGCTACACCTTC
CASRPTGGGYGYTF
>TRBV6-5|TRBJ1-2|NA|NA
TGTGCCAGCAGTGCGGACAGTACCTATGGCCACACCTTC
CASSADSTYGHTF
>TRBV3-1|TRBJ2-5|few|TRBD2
TGTGCCAGCAGCATCGGGAGGGGTCAAGAGACCCAGTACTTC
CASSIGRGQETQYF
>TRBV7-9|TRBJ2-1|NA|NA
TGTGCCAGCAGCTACCTACCCTTCGAGGGAAGCTCCTACAATGAGCAGTTCTTC
CASSYLPFEGSSYNEQFF
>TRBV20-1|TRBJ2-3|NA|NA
TGCAGTGCTGTAACAGGTTCTGGCACAGATACGCAGTATTTT
CSAVTGSGTDTQYF
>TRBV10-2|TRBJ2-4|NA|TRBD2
TGCGCCAGCAGGAGGAACCCAGGACTAGCGGGCCCCACGGAAAACATTCAGTACTTC
CASRRNPGLAGPTENIQYF
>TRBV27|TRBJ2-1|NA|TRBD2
TGTGCCAGCAGTTTTGACCGGGGGGATACCAATGAGCAGTTCTTC
CASSFDRGDTNEQFF
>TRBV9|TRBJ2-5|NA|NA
TGTGCCAGCAGCCCAGACCTGGGGGGAGAGACCCAGTACTTC
CASSPDLGGETQYF
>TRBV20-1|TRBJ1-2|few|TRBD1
TGCAGTGCGCTGGACAGGGAGGCCTATGGCTACACCTTC
CSALDREAYGYTF
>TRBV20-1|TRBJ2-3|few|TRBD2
TGCAGTCCTCGGGACTACCTGTACACAGATACGCAGTATTTT
CSPRDYLYTDTQYF
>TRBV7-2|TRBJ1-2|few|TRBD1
TGTGCCAGCAGCAAACGGACAGGATCCCTCGACTATGGCTACACCTTC
CASSKRTGSLDYGYTF
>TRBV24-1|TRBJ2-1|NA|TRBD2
TGTGCCACCAGGGACCATCCTCCCCCCCTAGCGGGGCAGTACAATGAGCAGTTCTTC
CATRDHPPPLAGQYNEQFF